This T cell receptor (beta chain) came from a study of molecular identifiers for immune sequencing clone quantification (dated by TCRdb to 2017 to 2018). About the study as a whole: For a replicate experiment, RNA from 20,000 or 100,000 naive CD8 T cells was divided into five aliquots, and four of the five aliquots were sequenced. This methods study benchmarked molecular-identifier clustering-based TCR repertoire sequencing (MIDCIRS) and TCR RNA copy counting, using CD8 T cells to do so. Points the paper makes about the study in general: When barcode sub-clustering was omitted, TCR diversity was inflated by chimeric consensus sequences, with chimeras reaching as high as 47%. Even against a background of around 950,000 naive CD8 T cells, spiked-in Jurkat TCR RNA amounting to a single cell's worth was reported to be detectable. Spiked-in Jurkat TCR RNA (approximately 10 copies' worth), which is not part of the donor repertoire, was contained in the naive libraries. Highly expanded clone sizes could be underestimated because identical TCR molecules may share a barcode. In CMV-specific effector cells, over 97% of molecules were held by clones above 20 RNA copies, whereas under 1% of molecules were held by such clones in naive cells. Modeling indicated roughly 3.2 TCR RNA copies recovered per cell, compared with roughly 9.7 by digital PCR, which implies a capture efficiency of approximately 30%.

The library was generated by PCR. Sequenced on an Illumina HiSeq 4000. Bulk TCR libraries were generated as previously described, with the TCR primers listed in Table S5 used. The Qiagen AllPrep DNA/RNA kit was used to purify total RNA. Before analysis, reads from multiple sequencing runs of the same library were pooled. As for the authors' bioinformatics: Reads were retained only if an exact TCR constant sequence was present, and the retained reads were trimmed to 150 nt and grouped according to their 12-nt molecular barcodes. Within each barcode group, reads were sub-clustered at a 15% Levenshtein threshold, and quality-weighted consensus sequences were built per RNA molecule. Non-functional sequences were filtered out, along with any lower-count sequence sitting one edit away from another sequence. Based on a fit of two negative binomial distributions, barcode sub-clusters having less than 20% of the maximum read count were discarded. The public sequencing data were trimmed at Q25 with fastp and processed into clonotypes with MiXCR by TCRdb, which kept only in-frame beta chains. Rows with a matching CDR3 protein are joined into one entry that keeps the most common DNA and genes. Here the V and J calls rest on TCRdb's processing, not on the authors' analysis. Across this sample there are approximately 500,000 distinct CDR3 sequences, with 20% to 25% seen only once. Approximately 0.84% of the sample is held by the ten biggest clonotypes.

Turning to this clonotype: The target of this receptor is not known. No per-base quality is available; no much larger clone lies one base away.

CDR1 and CDR2 were assigned from the germline V gene as LGHNA and YSLEER. Trimming at the junction amounts to 2 bases on V and 0 bases on J, and the germline ends lie 13 bases apart. Reading from cysteine to phenylalanine, the CDR3 counts 17 amino acids. Only the CDR3 DNA stays, 51 bases, in frame from base 1. Libraries of naive CD8 T cells were generated from around 20,000 to 1,000,000 sorted cells, with 10%, 30% or 50% of the purified RNA used. Naive CD8 T cells were FACS-sorted as CD8+CD4-CCR7+CD45RA+ on a BD FACSAria II into RLT Plus buffer. Detection sensitivity was tested by spiking Jurkat RNA equal to roughly ten TCR copies' worth into samples containing about 17,000-1,000,000 naive CD8 T cells. Enrichment of CD8 T cells was done with RosetteSep CD8+ T Cell Enrichment Cocktail plus Ficoll-Paque, and ACK red cell lysis came afterward.

The V and J segments used are TRBV4-3 and TRBJ2-2, and perhaps TRBD2 as D gene, on 6 matching bases. Sample: naive CD8+ T cells from blood, with Jurkat cell RNA spiked in. Sample cell subset or site, as interpreted from the label and publication: FACS-sorted CD8+CD4-CCR7+CD45RA+ naive T cells. This receptor was taken from a human donor in good health. Some libraries in this study had Jurkat cell RNA spiked in. The CDR3 has the sequence CASSQKKTSSNTGELFF. The nucleotides are TGCGCCAGCAGCCAAAAAAAGACTAGTTCGAACACCGGGGAGCTGTTTTTT.